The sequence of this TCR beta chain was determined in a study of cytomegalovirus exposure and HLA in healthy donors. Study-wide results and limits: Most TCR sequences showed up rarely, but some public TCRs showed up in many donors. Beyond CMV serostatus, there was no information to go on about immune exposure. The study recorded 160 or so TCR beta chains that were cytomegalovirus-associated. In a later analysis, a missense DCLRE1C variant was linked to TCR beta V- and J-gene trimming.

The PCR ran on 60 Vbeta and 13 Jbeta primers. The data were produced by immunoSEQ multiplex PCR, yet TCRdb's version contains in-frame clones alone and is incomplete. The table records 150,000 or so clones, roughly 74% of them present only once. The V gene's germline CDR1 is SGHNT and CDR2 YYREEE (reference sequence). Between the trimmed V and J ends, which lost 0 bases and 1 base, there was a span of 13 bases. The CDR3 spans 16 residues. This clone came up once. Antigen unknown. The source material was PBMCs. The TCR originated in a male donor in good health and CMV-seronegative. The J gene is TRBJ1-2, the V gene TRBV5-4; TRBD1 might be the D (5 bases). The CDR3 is CASSLGAGQFNYGYTF. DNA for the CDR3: TGTGCCAGCAGCTTGGGGGCGGGGCAGTTTAACTATGGCTACACCTTC.